These 19 T cell receptor beta chains originate from one sample sequenced in a study of cytomegalovirus exposure and HLA in healthy donors. Amplification used 60 Vbeta primers and 13 Jbeta primers. Using immunoSEQ multiplex PCR, the repertoire was profiled, and TCRdb retains in-frame clones only, with some absent. The repertoire has under 150,000 clones, about 84% of them found once; the top ten carry around 2.4%. Sequences were obtained from PBMCs. The receptors derive from a man over 45 in good health and CMV-seronegative.

V gene TRBV11-2 combines with J gene TRBJ2-5; a possible D gene is TRBD2 (6 bases). The length of the CDR3 is 17 residues. The germline V gene encodes CDR1 SGHAT and CDR2 FQNNGV. The V end lost 0 bases, the J end lost 5 bases, and 19 bases lay between the germline ends. The CDR3, as DNA: TGTGCCAGCAGCTTAGATCGTCCCAGAGACAGCGGGGAGACCCAGTACTTC. Translating it yields CASSLDRPRDSGETQYF.

This chain links TRBV28 with TRBJ2-7; D is unresolved. In germline, CDR1 is MDHEN, CDR2 SYDVKM. Trimming shortened V by 1 base and J by 0 bases, and 7 bases separated the two germline ends. CDR3 length: 14 residues. In nucleotides, the CDR3 is TGTGCCAGCAGTTTATCCGGTAGCTCCTACGAGCAGTACTTC. It yields the protein CASSLSGSSYEQYF.

This chain joins TRBV19 and TRBJ1-5; 7 nucleotides match TRBD1. Germline loops: CDR1 LNHDA, CDR2 SQIVND (reference sequence). After removal of 0 bases from V and 3 bases from J, the junction contained 2 bases not matched to a gene. The length of the CDR3 is 15 residues. The CDR3 region has the DNA TGTGCCAGTAGTATAGAGGGGACAGTCAATCAGCCCCAGCATTTT. Translating it yields CASSIEGTVNQPQHF.

The sample holds a few counts of this clone. The V call is TRBV27, the J call TRBJ1-2; tentatively, D is TRBD1 (6 bases). The CDR3 covers 14 residues. Germline-derived CDR1 and CDR2 are MNHEY and SMNVEV (reference sequence). V was cut by 0 bases and J by 3 bases, with 8 bases left in between. The CDR3 sequence: CASSLSGGHYGYTF. CDR3 nucleotides: TGTGCCAGCAGTTTATCGGGGGGGCACTATGGCTACACCTTC.

This CDR3 is CASIMGGVQETQYF. CDR3 nucleotides: TGTGCCAGCATTATGGGGGGTGTCCAAGAGACCCAGTACTTC. The rearrangement joins TRBV2 to TRBJ2-5, with D maybe TRBD2 (6 bases). The CDR3 length is 14 residues. Trimming pared 7 bases from V and 1 base from J, leaving 13 bases between. CDR1 is SNHLY, CDR2 FYNNEI, per germline.

The chain has TRBV7-3 and TRBJ2-2, with D perhaps TRBD2 (5 bases). Germline V gives CDR1 SGHTA, CDR2 FQGTGA. The V end lost 2 bases, the J end lost 7 bases, and 8 bases lay between the germline ends. CDR3 length: 13 residues. Written as DNA, the CDR3 is TGTGCCAGCAGCTTAGAGGGATTCGGGGAGCTGTTTTTT. Its protein is CASSLEGFGELFF.

The CDR3 is CASSKPAGSYNEQFF. The CDR3 coding sequence is TGTGCCAGCAGCAAACCGGCCGGGAGTTACAATGAGCAGTTCTTC. This sequence joins TRBV6-1 and TRBJ2-1, with a tentative D call TRBD2 (6 bases). This CDR3 spans 15 amino acids. V shed 6 bases and J shed 4 bases, with 16 bases lying between them. Per germline, CDR1 MNHNS and CDR2 SASEGT.

This clone occurred a few times. The chain has TRBV5-5 and TRBJ1-1, with TRBD1 as a possible D gene (5 bases). The germline V gene has CDR1 SGHKS and CDR2 YYEKEE (reference sequence). There are 13 residues in the CDR3. Between the trimmed V and J ends, which lost 2 bases and 4 bases, there was a span of 9 bases. The CDR3 here is CASSFMGPTEAFF. The DNA for the CDR3 is TGTGCCAGCAGCTTTATGGGGCCCACTGAAGCTTTCTTT. Supplemented by reference TRBV5-5 and TRBJ1-1, the full variable domain reads DAGVTQSPTHLIKTRGQQVTLRCSPISGHKSVSWYQQVLGQGPQFIFQYYEKEERGRGNFPDRFSARQFPNYSSELNVNALLLGDSALYLCASSFMGPTEAFFGQGTRLTVV.

V and J are TRBV6-6 and TRBJ2-3; TRBD2 agrees at 10 bases. The V gene's germline CDR1 is MNHNY and CDR2 SVGAGI (reference sequence). V was clipped by 6 bases and J by 6 bases; unmatched bases: 9. The CDR3 consists of 15 residues. The CDR3, as DNA: TGTGCCAGCAGAATTAGCGGGGGGAGCTCGGATACGCAGTATTTT. Encoded protein: CASRISGGSSDTQYF.

This chain connects TRBV15 to TRBJ2-7, with a possible D match to TRBD1 (5 bases). This CDR3 is built from 14 residues. Germline V gene sequence: CDR1 LNHNV, CDR2 YYDKDF (reference sequence). V was shortened by 0 bases and J by 3 bases, with 9 bases between the two germline ends. CDR3 coding DNA: TGTGCCACCAGCAGAGATAAGGGGAACTACGAGCAGTACTTC. Amino acid sequence: CATSRDKGNYEQYF.

This chain joins TRBV25-1 and TRBJ2-2, with TRBD2 as a possible D gene (6 bases). The germline V gene has CDR1 MGHDK and CDR2 SYGVNS. Deletions cut 6 bases from V and 4 bases from J, with 12 bases between. CDR3 length: 14 amino acids. The CDR3 here is CASSGGRGTGELFF. The CDR3 coding sequence is TGTGCCAGCAGCGGGGGACGTGGCACCGGGGAGCTGTTTTTT.

This sequence joins TRBV4-1 and TRBJ1-2; D not certain. The CDR3 has 13 residues. The V gene lost 0 bases and the J gene lost 5 bases, with 7 bases spanning the gap. The germline V gene has CDR1 MGHRA and CDR2 YSYEKL. CDR3 in DNA: TGCGCCAGCAGCCAAGACCCCGGGTATGGCTACACCTTC. It yields the protein CASSQDPGYGYTF.

This clone has a single count. This chain links TRBV5-6 with TRBJ1-4; TRBD1 matches at 8 bases. The germline V gene encodes CDR1 SGHDT and CDR2 YYEEEE. The CDR3 is made up of 15 amino acids. J was trimmed by 8 bases and V by 0 bases; bases with no gene match: 6. In nucleotides, the CDR3 is TGTGCCAGCAGCTTGGCCAGGACAGGGAAAGAAAAACTGTTTTTT. Its translation: CASSLARTGKEKLFF.

V and J are TRBV4-1 and TRBJ1-2, with D unresolved. The germline V gene has CDR1 MGHRA and CDR2 YSYEKL. Trimming left V 3 bases short and J 2 bases short, with 10 bases between. This CDR3 region has 14 residues. CDR3 DNA: TGCGCCAGCAGCCAGGAGGGCTTAAACTATGGCTACACCTTC. As protein: CASSQEGLNYGYTF.

This clone was seen once. The chain employs TRBV7-2 and TRBJ2-7; 10 positions agree with TRBD1. The CDR3 spans 16 residues. V gave up 1 base and J gave up 4 bases; unmatched junction bases: 7. Germline CDR1 and CDR2: SGHTA and FQGNSA. The CDR3 nucleotides read TGTGCCAGCAGCTTAGACTGGGGACAGGGGTATTACGAGCAGTACTTC. It codes for CASSLDWGQGYYEQYF.

This clone has only one observation. V is TRBV27 and J is TRBJ2-7; D is possibly TRBD1 (8 bases). Trimming stripped 5 bases from V and 6 bases from J, with 17 bases between. Germline V gene lookup returns CDR1 MNHEY and CDR2 SMNVEV (reference sequence). The CDR3 has 14 residues. CDR3: CASSHRGGLLEQYF. The DNA of the CDR3 is TGTGCCAGCAGTCACAGGGGGGGTTTGCTCGAGCAGTACTTC.

The chain employs TRBV7-8 and TRBJ2-4; 14 bases agree with TRBD2. With 4 bases clipped from V and 3 bases from J, the junction kept 8 bases outside the gene matches. Germline V gene sequence: CDR1 SGHVS, CDR2 FQNEAQ. The CDR3 covers 18 residues. Here the CDR3 reads CASSSPGLAGVVKNIQYF. In DNA, the CDR3 is TGTGCCAGCAGCTCTCCGGGACTAGCGGGGGTGGTCAAAAACATTCAGTACTTC.

This clone is termed large. The chain links TRBV4-1 to TRBJ2-4; 9 positions match TRBD2. Unmatched junction bases numbered 11, after V lost 3 bases and J lost 5 bases. Germline CDR1 and CDR2: MGHRA and YSYEKL. This CDR3 contains 17 residues. The CDR3 nucleotides read TGCGCCAGCAGCCAGTATTGGGGCGGGGGGGCCCAAAACATTCAGTACTTC. It translates to CASSQYWGGGAQNIQYF.

This clone was seen a single time. The chain carries TRBV5-1 and TRBJ2-3; tentatively, D is TRBD2 (6 bases). Trimming stripped 6 bases from V and 2 bases from J, with 13 bases between. Germline CDR1 and CDR2: SGHRS and YFSETQ. The CDR3 is 14 amino acids. CDR3 in amino acids: CASTPGGVTDTQYF. The CDR3 DNA is TGCGCCAGCACGCCGGGCGGGGTCACAGATACGCAGTATTTT.